The 25 T cell receptor beta chains listed next were all sequenced from one sample in a study of CD8+CD57+ T cells in acquired aplastic anemia. Genomic DNA acted as the template from which TCR beta VDJ combination and CDR3 sequence profiling were carried out. TCRdb re-called the reads through MiXCR, storing one row per CDR3 protein. The repertoire consists of about 170,000 distinct CDR3 sequences, with 55% to 75% occurring once and the leading ten covering roughly 42%. Sequencing was done on a sample of sorted CD4+, CD8+, or CD8+CD57+ T cells (not recorded which) from PBMCs. Receptors originate from a human donor in good health.

CDR3 loop: CASSSNIMDGLGGELFF. The CDR3 nucleotides are TGTGCCAGCAGCTCCAACATAATGGACGGGCTCGGCGGGGAGCTGTTTTTT. This chain connects TRBV7-3 to TRBJ2-2; D gene ambiguous. Germline V CDR1 and CDR2: SGHTA, FQGTGA. V lost 4 bases and J 7 bases, leaving 22 bases between the germline ends. The CDR3 extends over 17 amino acids. Using reference TRBV7-3 and TRBJ2-2 for the parts outside the CDR3, the full variable domain is GAGVSQTPSNKVTEKGKYVELRCDPISGHTALYWYRQSLGQGPEFLIYFQGTGAADDSGLPNDRFFAVRPEGSVSTLKIQRTERGDSAVYLCASSSNIMDGLGGELFFGEGSRLTVL.

This clonotype occurred many times. The chain couples TRBV19 to TRBJ2-1; D not certain. This CDR3 region has 14 residues. Per germline, CDR1 LNHDA and CDR2 SQIVND (reference sequence). Trimming pared 0 bases from V and 15 bases from J, leaving 18 bases between. The CDR3 DNA reads as TGTGCCAGTAGTATAGATCTATCCGACCCAGAGTCGTTCTTC. It codes for CASSIDLSDPESFF.

The gene calls are TRBV2 and TRBJ2-1; D gene unclear. Trimming pared 7 bases from V and 9 bases from J, leaving 13 bases between. Per germline, CDR1 SNHLY and CDR2 FYNNEI. The CDR3 runs 12 residues. The CDR3 loop is CASTSLVGEQFF. Here the CDR3 DNA reads TGTGCCAGCACTAGTTTGGTGGGTGAGCAGTTCTTC.

V gene TRBV19 combines with J gene TRBJ1-1; D possibly corresponds to TRBD1 (6 bases). The CDR3 is 14 amino acids. Trimming removed 6 bases at V and 0 bases at J, with 11 bases between. Germline CDR1 is LNHDA and CDR2 is SQIVND (reference sequence). CDR3 DNA: TGTGCCAGTAGGGGGGGCAGCTTGAACACTGAAGCTTTCTTT. Translated: CASRGGSLNTEAFF.

This clonotype was recorded a few times. The V and J genes are TRBV2 and TRBJ2-7; TRBD2 might be the D (6 bases). The V gene lost 9 bases and the J gene lost 1 base, with 22 bases spanning the gap. This CDR3 is 16 amino acids long. Germline CDR1 SNHLY, CDR2 FYNNEI. The CDR3 here is CASGGTLTSLSYEQYF. The CDR3 DNA reads as TGTGCCAGTGGCGGGACCCTCACCTCACTATCCTACGAGCAGTACTTC.

This chain joins TRBV24-1 and TRBJ2-2; D is perhaps TRBD1 or TRBD2 (5 bases each). Germline values: CDR1 KGHDR, CDR2 SFDVKD. The CDR3 contains 12 residues. V lost 10 bases and J lost 4, with 9 bases in between. The chain's CDR3 is CATGRFTGELFF. CDR3 coding DNA: TGTGCCACGGGACGTTTCACCGGGGAGCTGTTTTTT.

The chain combines TRBV2 with TRBJ2-5, with D possibly called TRBD1 or TRBD2 (7 bases each). Germline CDR1 is SNHLY and CDR2 is FYNNEI. V shed 6 bases and J shed 4 bases, with 12 bases lying between them. This CDR3 has 13 residues. CDR3 DNA: TGTGCCAGCAGCCCCAGGGGGGGAGAGACCCAGTACTTC. Amino acid sequence: CASSPRGGETQYF.

The rearrangement joins TRBV9 to TRBJ2-7, with TRBD1 identical over 10 bases. Germline CDR1 SGDLS, CDR2 YYNGEE. V lost 3 bases and J lost 2; bases outside the gene matches: 5. The CDR3 loop spans 15 amino acids. The CDR3 reads CASSAGTGAAYEQYF. The DNA of the CDR3 is TGTGCCAGCAGCGCCGGGACAGGGGCAGCCTACGAGCAGTACTTC.

This chain joins TRBV7-6 and TRBJ1-1; D not certain. Looked up from germline, CDR1 is SGHVS and CDR2 is FNYEAQ. V gave up 1 base and J gave up 8 bases, with 11 bases separating them. The CDR3 runs 13 residues. Here the CDR3 DNA reads TGTGCCAGCAGCTTAGGGTCTGGGTTCGAAGCTTTCTTT. Translation: CASSLGSGFEAFF.

The rearrangement uses TRBV28 and TRBJ2-1; TRBD2 is a possible D gene (6 bases). The germline V gene has CDR1 MDHEN and CDR2 SYDVKM. This CDR3 contains 13 residues. Trimming pared 10 bases from V and 4 bases from J, leaving 14 bases between. The CDR3 coding sequence is TGTGCCACTACCGGGACTTTTTACAATGAGCAGTTCTTC. It yields the protein CATTGTFYNEQFF.

Notes on this clonotype: A much more abundant neighbour one base away suggests this may be a read error. The chain couples TRBV19 to TRBJ2-1, with TRBD2 matching 7 bases. Germline assignment: CDR1 LNHDA and CDR2 SQIVND (reference sequence). The CDR3 is 16 residues long. V shed 3 bases and J 5 bases; nucleotides not matched to a gene: 10. The CDR3 DNA follows: TGTGCCAGTAGTATGGGGACGGGAGGATCCCACAATGAGCAGTTCTTC. Amino acids: CASSMGTGGSHNEQFF.

This chain joins TRBV12-3 or TRBV12-4 and TRBJ1-5; D unresolved. The CDR3 sequence is 13 residues long. V lost 3 bases and J 6 bases, leaving 9 bases between the germline ends. The chain's CDR3 is CASSFEERQPQHF. The CDR3 nucleotides read TGTGCCAGCAGTTTCGAGGAACGTCAGCCCCAGCATTTT.

This clonotype was detected ten times or more. The gene calls are TRBV9 and TRBJ1-2; 8 bases are shared with TRBD1. This CDR3 has 13 residues. The germline V gene encodes CDR1 SGDLS and CDR2 YYNGEE. With 3 bases clipped from V and 7 bases from J, the junction kept 5 bases outside the gene matches. The CDR3 sequence is CASSDDRGLGYTF. The CDR3 DNA reads as TGTGCCAGCAGCGACGACAGGGGTCTTGGCTACACCTTC.

This clonotype was seen at least ten times. The chain carries TRBV13 and TRBJ2-7; 7 nucleotides align to TRBD2. The CDR3 contains 15 residues. With 3 bases clipped from V and 2 bases from J, the junction kept 7 bases outside the gene matches. Germline CDR1 PRHDT, CDR2 FYEKMQ (reference sequence). The CDR3 nucleotides read TGTGCCAGCAGCTTGGGGCGGGAGTCGGCCTACGAGCAGTACTTC. It codes for CASSLGRESAYEQYF.

The chain joins TRBV10-3 to TRBJ2-7; 10 bases agree with TRBD2. CDR1 and CDR2 from the germline V gene are ENHRY and SYGVKD. The CDR3 contains 13 residues. V lost 4 bases and J lost 5; bases outside the gene matches: 2. The chain's CDR3 is CAISGLAGDEQYF. The CDR3 DNA is TGTGCCATCAGTGGGCTAGCGGGGGACGAGCAGTACTTC.

The V gene is TRBV7-3, the J gene TRBJ2-2, with 10 bases matching TRBD2. Germline-derived CDR1 and CDR2 are SGHTA and FQGTGA. V lost 5 bases and J lost 5; bases outside the gene matches: 5. This CDR3 spans 15 amino acids. The CDR3 nucleotides read TGTGCCAGCAGCCTTGGACTAGCGGAGACCGGGGAGCTGTTTTTT. As protein: CASSLGLAETGELFF. Drawing the rest from reference TRBV7-3 and TRBJ2-2, the complete variable domain is GAGVSQTPSNKVTEKGKYVELRCDPISGHTALYWYRQSLGQGPEFLIYFQGTGAADDSGLPNDRFFAVRPEGSVSTLKIQRTERGDSAVYLCASSLGLAETGELFFGEGSRLTVL.

A single count supports this clonotype. The chain carries TRBV7-2 and TRBJ1-1; TRBD1 agrees at 9 bases. Germline V lookup: CDR1 SGHTA, CDR2 FQGNSA. CDR3 length: 14 amino acids. The V segment lost 5 bases and the J segment 1 base; nucleotides outside the gene matches: 2. This CDR3 is CASSTGQGNTEAFF. CDR3 bases: TGTGCCAGCAGCACGGGACAGGGGAACACTGAAGCTTTCTTT. Full variable domain (outside the CDR3, taken from reference TRBV7-2 and TRBJ1-1): GAGVSQSPSNKVTEKGKDVELRCDPISGHTALYWYRQSLGQGLEFLIYFQGNSAPDKSGLPSDRFSAERTGGSVSTLTIQRTQQEDSAVYLCASSTGQGNTEAFFGQGTRLTVV.

This chain links TRBV7-8 with TRBJ1-1; no reliable D call. Germline loops: CDR1 SGHVS, CDR2 FQNEAQ. The CDR3 length is 13 residues. The V end was cut by 1 base, the J end by 7 bases, with 10 bases between. The CDR3 coding sequence is TGTGCCAGCAGCTTAGAGTTGGAGAATGAAGCTTTCTTT. Amino acid sequence: CASSLELENEAFF.

The chain joins TRBV15 to TRBJ1-2, with D maybe TRBD1 (6 bases). Per the germline V gene, CDR1 is LNHNV and CDR2 is YYDKDF (reference sequence). Trimming took 1 base from V and 0 from J, leaving 9 bases between them. The CDR3 consists of 15 residues. The CDR3 DNA reads TGTGCCACCAGCAGAGGGGGGACAACTAACTATGGCTACACCTTC. Amino acid sequence: CATSRGGTTNYGYTF.

This clonotype occurred a few times. The rearrangement joins TRBV20-1 to TRBJ1-6, with 7 nucleotides matching TRBD1. This CDR3 has 12 amino acids. V lost 3 bases, J lost 7 bases, and 0 bases stayed unmatched. The V gene's germline CDR1 is DFQATT and CDR2 SNEGSKA (reference sequence). The CDR3 region is CSARTGNSPLHF. Here the CDR3 DNA reads TGCAGTGCTAGGACAGGGAATTCACCCCTCCACTTT.

This clonotype was recorded a few times. A much larger clonotype is one base distant, so this may be a read error. In this CDR3 the conserved last residue, phenylalanine or tryptophan, is missing, so a read error is likely. The chain is built from TRBV5-4 and TRBJ1-2; tentative D call: TRBD1 (5 bases). Germline-derived CDR1 and CDR2 are SGHNT and YYREEE (reference sequence). Trimming left V 1 base short and J 6 bases short, with 16 bases between. The CDR3 loop spans 15 amino acids. Here the CDR3 reads CASSLSGSPRNGYTC. The CDR3 region has the DNA TGTGCCAGCAGCTTGTCAGGGAGCCCGAGGAATGGCTACACCTGC.

The V call is TRBV9, the J call TRBJ1-2, with D possibly being TRBD1 (5 bases). Trimming removed 4 bases from V and 7 bases from J, with 26 bases in between. This CDR3 region has 17 residues. CDR1 is SGDLS and CDR2 is YYNGEE in the germline V gene. DNA for the CDR3: TGTGCCAGCAGCCCAGGGAACGCCGGGCCTCCAGGGTCTGGCTACACCTTC. Its translation is CASSPGNAGPPGSGYTF.

This sequence joins TRBV24-1 and TRBJ1-2, with TRBD1 matching 7 bases. J lost 10 bases, V lost 4 bases, and 11 bases had no gene match. Per germline, CDR1 KGHDR and CDR2 SFDVKD. This CDR3 is 14 amino acids long. The CDR3 loop is CATSDPHGTVDYTF. The CDR3 DNA is TGTGCCACCAGTGACCCTCACGGGACAGTGGACTACACCTTC.

The chain is built from TRBV19 and TRBJ1-4, with a weak D call TRBD1 (5 bases). Germline lookup yields CDR1 LNHDA and CDR2 SQIVND (reference sequence). The CDR3 extends over 14 amino acids. The germline V and J ends were trimmed by 9 bases and 8 bases, with 19 bases remaining between them. CDR3 nucleotide sequence: TGTGCCAGCCGAGCGGACATCGGGGGGGAAAAACTGTTTTTT. It encodes CASRADIGGEKLFF.

This clonotype has just a few counts. V and J are TRBV20-1 and TRBJ2-1; 10 positions agree with TRBD1. The CDR3 consists of 12 residues. Losses at the gene ends were 7 bases for V and 6 bases for J; bases not matched to a gene: 3. Germline V gene data show CDR1 as DFQATT and CDR2 as SNEGSKA (reference sequence). The DNA of the CDR3 is TGCAGTGTTTGGACAGGGGGCAATGAGCAGTTCTTC. It translates to CSVWTGGNEQFF.